The 24 T cell receptor beta chains presented below share a single source sample, sequenced in a study of T cells in Graves' hyperthyroidism and ophthalmopathy. Amplification yielded TCR beta CDR3 regions, with RNA transcripts as the source. The TCR CDR3 was amplified in a first-round RT-PCR using the HTBI primer set. TCRdb redid the calling of the multiplex PCR reads with MiXCR, one entry per CDR3 protein. The top ten hold roughly 31% of the sample, which has over 700,000 distinct CDR3 sequences, 35% seen once. The specimen was blood. These receptors came from a woman aged 40 to 55 with Graves' hyperthyroidism.

The chain links TRBV20-1 to TRBJ2-7, with 8 nucleotides matching TRBD2. The germline V gene has CDR1 DFQATT and CDR2 SNEGSKA (reference sequence). V shed 7 bases and J 3 bases; nucleotides not matched to a gene: 11. The CDR3 has 14 amino acids. The CDR3 sequence: CSGYTSGPDYEQYF. The CDR3 DNA reads TGCAGTGGCTATACTAGCGGCCCCGACTACGAGCAGTACTTC.

This clonotype showed up many times. J is TRBJ2-7 and V is TRBV5-6; TRBD1 aligns across 9 bases. The J segment lost 5 bases and the V segment lost 0 bases, leaving 3 bases of the junction unmatched. Germline assignment: CDR1 SGHDT and CDR2 YYEEEE. This CDR3 comprises 14 residues. The CDR3 DNA is TGTGCCAGCAGCTTGGCGGGACAGGGAGACGAGCAGTACTTC. Translating gives CASSLAGQGDEQYF. Filled out from reference TRBV5-6 and TRBJ2-7, the complete variable domain reads DAGVTQSPTHLIKTRGQQVTLRCSPKSGHDTVSWYQQALGQGPQFIFQYYEEEERQRGNFPDRFSGHQFPNYSSELNVNALLLGDSALYLCASSLAGQGDEQYFGPGTRLTVT.

Only a few counts were recorded for this clonotype. V gene TRBV7-2 combines with J gene TRBJ1-4; 8 bases align to TRBD1. Looked up from germline, CDR1 is SGHTA and CDR2 is FQGNSA. V was clipped by 4 bases and J by 4 bases; unmatched bases: 5. The CDR3 runs 15 residues. The CDR3 protein is CASSSRTGINEKLFF. The CDR3 coding sequence is TGTGCCAGCAGCTCCCGGACAGGGATTAATGAAAAACTGTTTTTT.

Many counts were recorded for this clonotype. This sequence joins TRBV7-9 and TRBJ1-2, with TRBD1 matching 7 bases. V shed 5 bases, J shed 2 bases, and the junction held 11 bases outside the gene matches. There are 16 residues in the CDR3. Per germline, CDR1 SEHNR and CDR2 FQNEAQ (reference sequence). The CDR3 sequence is CASSPPIGTANYGYTF. The CDR3 DNA is TGTGCCAGCAGCCCCCCTATAGGGACAGCAAACTATGGCTACACCTTC.

CDR3 in amino acids: CASSADFPYEQYF. The CDR3 DNA reads as TGTGCCAGCAGCGCGGACTTTCCCTACGAGCAGTACTTC. The gene calls are TRBV9 and TRBJ2-7; D possibly corresponds to TRBD2 (5 bases). Trimming left V 3 bases short and J 2 bases short, with 9 bases between. This CDR3 spans 13 amino acids. CDR1 SGDLS and CDR2 YYNGEE come from the germline V gene.

The chain is built from TRBV30 and TRBJ1-5, with D uncertain. V was pared by 1 base and J by 2 bases, with 6 bases between. Germline loops: CDR1 GTSNPN, CDR2 SVGIG (reference sequence). The CDR3 spans 13 residues. Here the CDR3 DNA reads TGTGCCTGGAGTGCCAAAGGCAATCAGCCCCAGCATTTT. This sequence encodes CAWSAKGNQPQHF.

The chain couples TRBV9 to TRBJ2-6, with D possibly TRBD2 on 5 matching bases. V lost 2 bases, J lost 0 bases, and 12 bases lay in between. The CDR3 is made up of 17 amino acids. Germline V gene lookup returns CDR1 SGDLS and CDR2 YYNGEE. CDR3 bases: TGTGCCAGCAGCGTTATCGAGGGAAACTCTGGGGCCAACGTCCTGACTTTC. Translated, it gives CASSVIEGNSGANVLTF.

J is TRBJ2-7 and V is TRBV10-3; TRBD1 matches at 8 bases. J gave up 2 bases and V 10 bases, and 16 bases lay outside the gene matches. The CDR3 is 16 amino acids. Germline V lookup: CDR1 ENHRY, CDR2 SYGVKD. The CDR3 region is CASTLRWGQATYEQYF. CDR3 sequence (DNA): TGTGCCAGCACGCTCCGTTGGGGACAGGCGACCTACGAGCAGTACTTC.

This clonotype was detected many times. The rearrangement uses TRBV19 and TRBJ1-2; 7 bases are a match to TRBD1. Per the germline V gene, CDR1 is LNHDA and CDR2 is SQIVND (reference sequence). The CDR3 is made up of 14 amino acids. The junction had 7 bases not matched to a gene; V was cut back by 5 bases and J by 4 bases. The CDR3 reads CASSSTGPPYGYTF. CDR3 nucleotides: TGTGCCAGTAGTTCGACAGGGCCTCCCTATGGCTACACCTTC.

This clonotype was found many times. This chain links TRBV20-1 with TRBJ2-7; perhaps TRBD2 as D (6 bases). The CDR3 is 13 residues long. V dropped 5 bases and J dropped 1 base, with 12 bases sitting between them. Germline lookup yields CDR1 DFQATT and CDR2 SNEGSKA (reference sequence). The CDR3 sequence: CSAGRGTSYEQYF. The CDR3 DNA follows: TGCAGTGCTGGACGTGGGACTTCCTACGAGCAGTACTTC.

In its sample, this clonotype was seen many times. V is TRBV7-2 and J is TRBJ1-1; weak D call: TRBD1 (5 bases). The V and J ends lost 1 base and 3 bases respectively, with 18 bases between them. This CDR3 is built from 17 residues. From germline, CDR1 is SGHTA and CDR2 FQGNSA. DNA for the CDR3: TGTGCCAGCAGCTTAGTACCGGGGGTGGGATTCTACACTGAAGCTTTCTTT. Translated: CASSLVPGVGFYTEAFF.

This clonotype came up many times. At one of its ends the junction is not consistent with the germline gene, which may arise from a read error. V is TRBV7-9 and J is TRBJ1-1; a weak D match, TRBD1 (6 bases). CDR3 length: 12 residues. Germline CDR1 and CDR2: SEHNR and FQNEAQ (reference sequence). The CDR3 nucleotides read TGTGCCAGCAGTCGGACAGAAAATGAACATCTCTTT. Its translation: CASSRTENEHLF.

The table lists this clonotype with a count of one. The chain uses TRBV7-2 and TRBJ2-3; no clear D. The ends were cut back, 4 bases at V and 0 bases at J, with 14 bases in the middle. This CDR3 contains 16 residues. The germline V gene has CDR1 SGHTA and CDR2 FQGNSA. The CDR3 here is CASSSIGPPSTDTQYF. The CDR3 DNA sequence: TGTGCCAGCAGCTCCATAGGACCACCAAGCACAGATACGCAGTATTTT.

For this clonotype: Given a much more abundant clone one base away, this may be a read error. The V call is TRBV7-2, the J call TRBJ2-7; 8 positions match TRBD1. CDR1 is SGHTA, CDR2 FQGNSA, per germline. CDR3 length equals 14 residues. The CDR3 spells CASSPPQGAHERYF. CDR3 nucleotide sequence: TGTGCCAGCAGCCCACCCCAGGGGGCCCACGAGCGGTACTTC.

This sequence joins TRBV6-2 or TRBV6-3 and TRBJ1-5, with TRBD1 as a possible D gene (6 bases). Germline V gene sequence: CDR1 MNHEY, CDR2 SVGEGT. CDR3 size: 15 residues. The ends were cut back, 5 bases at V and 0 bases at J, with 11 bases in the middle. The CDR3 protein is CASSEDRTSNQPQHF. CDR3 DNA sequence: TGTGCCAGCAGTGAAGACAGGACTAGCAATCAGCCCCAGCATTTT.

V usage is TRBV20-1 and J usage is TRBJ1-5; TRBD1 matches at 7 bases. V was clipped by 5 bases and J by 0 bases; unmatched bases: 7. This CDR3 is built from 15 residues. The germline V gene has CDR1 DFQATT and CDR2 SNEGSKA (reference sequence). The CDR3 nucleotides are TGCAGTGCTTCGCAGGGGGGCTATAGCAATCAGCCCCAGCATTTT. This codes for CSASQGGYSNQPQHF.

To note about this clonotype: Lacking the conserved final phenylalanine or tryptophan, this CDR3 likely reflects a read error. This chain uses TRBV20-1 with TRBJ1-1, with D hard to call. The CDR3 spans 12 residues. Germline-derived CDR1 and CDR2 are DFQATT and SNEGSKA (reference sequence). V was clipped by 6 bases and J by 5 bases, with 13 bases between them. In DNA, the CDR3 is TGCAGTGCGCCGGATCTTGGGACTGAAGCTTTCCTT. It translates to CSAPDLGTEAFL.

About this clonotype: It is likely a read error, because the conserved phenylalanine at the end of the CDR3 is missing. This chain connects TRBV24-1 to TRBJ2-7; TRBD1 matches at 8 bases. From germline, CDR1 is KGHDR and CDR2 SFDVKD. There are 15 residues in the CDR3. After removal of 2 bases from V and 6 bases from J, the junction contained 8 bases not matched to a gene. The CDR3 region is CATSDSPGGPVEQYL. Here the CDR3 DNA reads TGTGCCACCAGTGATTCTCCAGGGGGCCCGGTCGAGCAGTACCTC.

This clonotype has at least ten counts. The chain has TRBV13 and TRBJ2-7, with D perhaps matching TRBD2 (6 bases). The CDR3 is 14 amino acids. The V and J ends lost 4 bases and 0 bases respectively, with 10 bases between them. Per the germline V gene, CDR1 is PRHDT and CDR2 is FYEKMQ (reference sequence). The CDR3 loop is CASSYGDSSYEQYF. CDR3 in DNA: TGTGCCAGCAGCTACGGGGACTCCTCCTACGAGCAGTACTTC.

In its sample, this clonotype was seen once. No conserved phenylalanine or tryptophan is present at the end of the CDR3, so a read error is the likely explanation. The chain carries TRBV12-3 or TRBV12-4 and TRBJ1-1, with TRBD1 matching 9 bases. J was trimmed by 2 bases and V by 4 bases; bases with no gene match: 8. The CDR3 loop spans 16 amino acids. Here the CDR3 reads CASSSPLGQGNTEAFS. The CDR3 region has the DNA TGTGCCAGCAGTTCACCCCTGGGACAGGGAAACACTGAAGCTTTCTCT.

The J gene is TRBJ2-7, the V gene TRBV6-2 or TRBV6-3; the D gene is possibly TRBD2 (5 bases). There are 18 residues in the CDR3. From germline, CDR1 is MNHEY and CDR2 SVGEGT. V was pared by 1 base and J by 4 bases, with 23 bases between. Here the CDR3 DNA reads TGTGCCAGCAGTTACTGGCAGGAAGCGGCAATGGGATTTTACGAGCAGTACTTC. Translating it yields CASSYWQEAAMGFYEQYF.

The genes are TRBV25-1 and TRBJ2-3; 8 nucleotides match TRBD2. CDR1 is MGHDK and CDR2 is SYGVNS in the germline V gene. The CDR3 consists of 17 residues. J lost 3 bases, V lost 5 bases, and 13 bases had no gene match. Here the CDR3 DNA reads TGTGCCAGCAGTCAGGGCGTAGCGGGGCTGTCTACAGATACGCAGTATTTT. Its protein product is CASSQGVAGLSTDTQYF.

This clonotype was seen more than once but under ten times. The chain combines TRBV6-1 with TRBJ2-7, with no clear D. This CDR3 is 11 amino acids long. Per the germline V gene, CDR1 is MNHNS and CDR2 is SASEGT. V was pared by 7 bases and J by 7 bases, with 11 bases between. This CDR3 is CASMGSREQYF. CDR3 nucleotides: TGTGCCAGCATGGGGTCTCGGGAGCAGTACTTC.

In its sample, this clonotype was seen a few times. The V call is TRBV5-6, the J call TRBJ1-3; perhaps TRBD1 as D (5 bases). Germline V gives CDR1 SGHDT, CDR2 YYEEEE. The CDR3 covers 15 residues. The germline V and J ends were trimmed by 1 base and 0 bases, with 8 bases remaining between them. DNA of the CDR3: TGTGCCAGCAGCTTGCAGGGCCGCTCTGGAAACACCATATATTTT. It yields the protein CASSLQGRSGNTIYF.